The entry below gives a single TCR beta chain sequence along with its context. Its antigen is currently unknown. Any gene name here is a mouse gene name. Read data end 1 residue before the CDR3 end; the end is taken from the germline J gene. Generated by immunoSEQ multiplex PCR, the TCRdb table keeps only in-frame clones and is missing some. The sample includes thousands of clones, under 40% seen only once; the top ten take around 6.5%. V lost 6 bases, J lost 1 base, and 3 bases stayed unmatched. Germline loops: CDR1 KGHPV, CDR2 FQNQEV (reference sequence). The CDR3 loop spans 15 amino acids. The source of the sample is a study of tissue T cells after allogeneic stem cell transplantation. Study conclusions and caveats: Only a limited share of tissue TCRs appeared in blood or spleen. Within patients, tissue anatomy strongly shaped TCR repertoire composition.

Regarding time point: mouse harvest day 14 after allogeneic transplant. Tail vein injection delivered 10^7 T-cell-depleted bone marrow cells and 10^6 splenic CD5+ T cells. This TCR derives from a female BALB/c mouse given C57BL/6 T cells with graft-versus-host disease after an allogeneic hematopoietic cell transplant. The sequencing sample was made of skin. V gene TRBV26 combines with J gene TRBJ2-3; 11 positions agree with TRBD2. The CDR3 DNA, read in part, is TGTGCCAGCAGGCCGGGACTGGGGGGTGCAGAAACGCTGTAT. Residues: CASRPGLGGAETLY. The entire CDR3 protein is CASRPGLGGAETLYF.